This TCR beta chain was identified in a study of blood T cell repertoires in COVID-19. Study-level information: T cells, B-cell-depleted T cells, or PBMCs supplied cDNA or gDNA.

Under the authors' procedure: Amplification of reference gene primers provided the estimated nucleated cell counts. Assay used: immunoSEQ multiplex PCR; TCRdb lists only in-frame clones, some missing. V and J calls plus clone size are reproduced from that table; the DNA served to infer D and trimming. The sample consists of about 140,000 clones, about 70% of them appearing once. Germline V CDR1 and CDR2: SNHLY, FYNNEI. The CDR3 has 14 amino acids. V was trimmed by 3 bases and J by 3 bases, leaving 9 bases between them. The J gene is TRBJ1-3, the V gene TRBV2; a possible D gene is TRBD1 (5 bases). The TCR sequence derives from a man older than 75 with acute or convalescent COVID-19. What was sequenced was peripheral blood. This CDR3 is CASSDGHLGNTIYF. Here the CDR3 DNA reads TGTGCCAGCAGTGACGGACACCTTGGAAACACCATATATTTT.